This T cell receptor beta chain was found in a study of blood T cell repertoires in COVID-19. Assay: immunoSEQ multiplex PCR; the TCRdb copy retains only in-frame clones and omits some. The sample lists around 110,000 clones, roughly 84% seen once, with under 5% in the top ten. Germline V gene data show CDR1 as SGHAT and CDR2 as FQNNGV. The CDR3 spans 19 residues. The V and J ends lost 5 bases and 2 bases, in that order; junction bases with no gene match: 19. This clonotype was obtained from a woman in her twenties or thirties who had recovered from COVID-19. Specimen: PBMCs or T cells enriched from blood (not recorded which). V and J are TRBV11-2 and TRBJ2-5; 8 nucleotides match TRBD1. The CDR3 region has the DNA TGTGCCAGCAGCCGGACTGGACAGGGAAGTTGGTATTATCAAGAGACCCAGTACTTC. Translating it yields CASSRTGQGSWYYQETQYF.